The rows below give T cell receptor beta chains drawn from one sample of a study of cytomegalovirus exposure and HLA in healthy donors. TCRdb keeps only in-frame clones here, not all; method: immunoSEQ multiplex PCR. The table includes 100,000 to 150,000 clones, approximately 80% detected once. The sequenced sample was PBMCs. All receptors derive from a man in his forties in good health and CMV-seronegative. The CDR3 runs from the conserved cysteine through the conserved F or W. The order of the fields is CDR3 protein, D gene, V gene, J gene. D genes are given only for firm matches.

CASSLNTGDTEAFF	TRBD1	TRBV7-6	TRBJ1-1
CASSETVFNTEAFF	NA	TRBV6-1	TRBJ1-1
CASSESERATLTQDTQYF	NA	TRBV10-1	TRBJ2-3
CATSRDRRGRTNNEQFF	NA	TRBV15	TRBJ2-1
CASSPTGGDLGNYGYTF	TRBD1	TRBV18	TRBJ1-2
CASSPTGPDQPQHF	NA	TRBV2	TRBJ1-5
CASSDRTNTGELFF	NA	TRBV2	TRBJ2-2
CASSLRRGPYNEQFF	TRBD1	TRBV28	TRBJ2-1
CASSPDRSEEKLFF	TRBD1	TRBV5-6	TRBJ1-4
CAIKATGGGYGYTF	NA	TRBV10-3	TRBJ1-2